These 17 T cell receptor beta chains share one sample of origin, sequenced in a study of Ad26.COV2.S vaccination and SARS-CoV-2 variants. The treatment denotes: some 20 received Ad26.COV2.S at low or high dose, single or two shots; a few received placebo; per-sample allocation not given. Following the first vaccine or placebo injection, samples were taken on day 63. Using immunoSEQ multiplex PCR, the repertoire was profiled, and TCRdb retains in-frame clones only, with some absent. The sample contains hundreds of thousands of clones, over 75% of which appear only once. Sequences were derived from peripheral blood, sampled in a trial of Ad26.COV2.S vaccine versus placebo. These receptors originate from a person aged 18 to 59 who received the Ad26.COV2.S COVID-19 vaccine or a placebo.

The genes are TRBV29-1 and TRBJ2-1; 14 bases map to TRBD2. Trimming took 5 bases from V and 7 from J; bases not matched to a gene: 10. Germline loops: CDR1 SQVTM, CDR2 ANQGSEA. CDR3 length equals 16 residues. The CDR3 is CSVKMGLAGVGNEQFF. CDR3 DNA sequence: TGCAGCGTTAAAATGGGACTAGCGGGAGTAGGAAATGAGCAGTTCTTC.

The V call is TRBV18, the J call TRBJ1-5; D gene ambiguous. CDR3 length: 15 amino acids. The germline gives CDR1 KGHSH, CDR2 LQKENI. Trimming pared 2 bases from V and 6 bases from J, leaving 14 bases between. The CDR3 sequence: CASSPVGSSGQPQHF. DNA of the CDR3: TGTGCCAGCTCACCAGTCGGGTCATCTGGTCAGCCCCAGCATTTT.

The table lists this clone with a few counts. The genes are TRBV3-1 (or the pseudogene TRBV3-2) and TRBJ2-4; tentative D call: TRBD2 (6 bases). Germline V gene sequence: CDR1 LGHDT, CDR2 YNNKEL (reference sequence). The CDR3 covers 13 residues. V shed 4 bases and J shed 11 bases, with 15 bases lying between them. CDR3 DNA: TGTGCCAGCAGCCCGGGAGTACTAGCCCTTCAGTACTTC. Amino acids: CASSPGVLALQYF.

The gene calls are TRBV27 and TRBJ1-5; D call uncertain. V was pared by 6 bases and J by 4 bases, with 13 bases between. The germline V gene has CDR1 MNHEY and CDR2 SMNVEV (reference sequence). The CDR3 extends over 14 amino acids. DNA of the CDR3: TGTGCCAGCAGCTTAACGGCGGGGAATCAGCCCCAGCATTTT. The encoded protein is CASSLTAGNQPQHF.

The chain has TRBV20-1 and TRBJ2-7; possible D gene TRBD1, 5 bases. The CDR3 runs 11 residues. V dropped 7 bases and J dropped 2 bases, with 9 bases sitting between them. Germline V CDR1 and CDR2: DFQATT, SNEGSKA (reference sequence). The DNA of the CDR3 is TGCAGTGTCAGGGCCGCCTACGAGCAGTACTTC. It specifies CSVRAAYEQYF.

The chain joins TRBV15 to TRBJ2-1; TRBD2 agrees at 13 bases. With V trimmed by 6 bases and J by 7 bases, 3 bases remained unmatched. CDR1 is LNHNV and CDR2 is YYDKDF in the germline V gene (reference sequence). The CDR3 is 14 residues long. Written as DNA, the CDR3 is TGTGCCACCAGAAGGACTAGCGGGAGAAATGAGCAGTTCTTC. Translated, it gives CATRRTSGRNEQFF.

This chain joins TRBV28 and TRBJ2-5, with TRBD2 as a possible D gene (6 bases). The V and J ends lost 1 base and 2 bases respectively, with 20 bases between them. There are 18 residues in the CDR3. Germline-derived CDR1 and CDR2 are MDHEN and SYDVKM. CDR3 protein: CASSLFGGVQVGQETQYF. CDR3 DNA sequence: TGTGCCAGCAGTTTATTCGGGGGAGTCCAAGTAGGGCAAGAGACCCAGTACTTC.

The chain combines TRBV27 with TRBJ1-1; no reliable D call. The CDR3 has 14 amino acids. V dropped 6 bases and J dropped 4 bases, with 15 bases sitting between them. Germline CDR1 and CDR2: MNHEY and SMNVEV (reference sequence). CDR3 DNA sequence: TGTGCCAGCAGCCAAGGAGGAGGGTTCACTGAAGCTTTCTTT. This translates into CASSQGGGFTEAFF.

The chain joins TRBV7-2 to TRBJ2-1, with 7 bases lining up with TRBD2. The CDR3 has 15 amino acids. Germline trimming cut 4 bases from V and 0 bases from J; bases unmatched to any gene: 3. From germline, CDR1 is SGHTA and CDR2 FQGNSA. CDR3 amino acids: CASSWTGGSYNEQFF. In DNA form, the CDR3 reads TGTGCCAGCAGCTGGACGGGGGGCTCCTACAATGAGCAGTTCTTC.

The sample holds a few counts of this clone. The chain joins TRBV18 to TRBJ2-5; D is unclear. V dropped 3 bases and J dropped 1 base, with 12 bases sitting between them. Per germline, CDR1 KGHSH and CDR2 LQKENI. The CDR3 has 15 residues. The CDR3: CASSPSASGQETQYF. CDR3 bases: TGTGCCAGCTCACCGTCAGCGAGTGGCCAAGAGACCCAGTACTTC.

This clone was recorded only once. The J gene is TRBJ2-1, the V gene TRBV6-2 or TRBV6-3; tentatively, D is TRBD2 (6 bases). This CDR3 contains 19 residues. CDR1 MNHEY and CDR2 SVGEGT come from the germline V gene. Trimming removed 0 bases at V and 5 bases at J, with 23 bases between. The CDR3: CASSYSISGGALQNNEQFF. DNA for the CDR3: TGTGCCAGCAGTTACTCGATTTCTGGCGGGGCTTTACAGAACAATGAGCAGTTCTTC.

J is TRBJ2-2 and V is TRBV19; D uncertain. The germline V gene has CDR1 LNHDA and CDR2 SQIVND (reference sequence). This CDR3 comprises 13 residues. V was cut by 9 bases and J by 4 bases, with 12 bases left in between. This chain's CDR3 is CASHSRFTGELFF. The DNA of the CDR3 is TGTGCCAGCCATAGTAGGTTCACCGGGGAGCTGTTTTTT.

The chain carries TRBV12-3 or TRBV12-4 and TRBJ2-7, with D perhaps TRBD2 (5 bases). Trimming pared 8 bases from V and 6 bases from J, leaving 17 bases between. This CDR3 has 13 amino acids. CDR3 DNA: TGTGCCAGCGGTCGGTTGAGGGATGGCGAGCAGTACTTC. Encoded protein: CASGRLRDGEQYF.

The CDR3 region has the DNA TGTGCCAGCAGCTTAAATCGGAAGGGTGGAGCTTTCTTT. Amino acids: CASSLNRKGGAFF. The gene calls are TRBV7-3 and TRBJ1-1; D gene unclear. The V gene lost 1 base and the J gene lost 10 bases, with 13 bases spanning the gap. CDR3 size: 13 residues. Germline assignment: CDR1 SGHTA and CDR2 FQGTGA.

This clone was seen a handful of times. The chain uses TRBV19 and TRBJ2-3; TRBD2 matches 9 bases. V lost 10 bases to trimming and J lost 2 bases; unmatched junction nucleotides: 4. This CDR3 spans 13 amino acids. Germline assignment: CDR1 LNHDA and CDR2 SQIVND (reference sequence). DNA for the CDR3: TGTGCCACGCGGGAGGGGAACACAGATACGCAGTATTTT. Its protein is CATREGNTDTQYF.

The J gene is TRBJ2-5, the V gene TRBV18; TRBD1 agrees at 7 bases. Trimming cost V 8 bases and J 4 bases; bases outside gene matches: 4. The CDR3 is 12 amino acids. Germline CDR1 KGHSH, CDR2 LQKENI. CDR3 DNA sequence: TGTGCCAGCCGACAGGGATCAGAGACCCAGTACTTC. This codes for CASRQGSETQYF. Using reference TRBV18 and TRBJ2-5 for the parts outside the CDR3, the full variable domain is NAGVMQNPRHLVRRRGQEARLRCSPMKGHSHVYWYRQLPEEGLKFMVYLQKENIIDESGMPKERFSAEFPKEGPSILRIQQVVRGDSAAYFCASRQGSETQYFGPGTRLLVL.

The rearrangement joins TRBV7-9 to TRBJ1-3; D gene unclear. The CDR3 runs to 15 residues. V shed 6 bases and J shed 0 bases, with 12 bases lying between them. The germline CDR1 and CDR2 sequences are SEHNR and FQNEAQ (reference sequence). In DNA form, the CDR3 reads TGTGCCAGCAGTCGGCCGACGGGCTCTGGAAACACCATATATTTT. Encoded protein: CASSRPTGSGNTIYF.